This TCR beta chain came from a study of blood T cell repertoires in COVID-19. The wider study: Both acute and convalescent COVID-19 samples were obtained from the United States, Italy and Spain. PBMCs, B-cell-depleted T cells, or T cells were the source of the cDNA or gDNA that made up the material.

This CDR3 is 11 amino acids long. Germline CDR1 is WSHSY and CDR2 is SAAADI. With 3 bases removed from V and 3 bases from J, the gap between germline ends came to 3 bases. Enrolled through a virtual design, the participants were between roughly 18 and 90 years of age and came from 24 US areas. In assigning cohorts, the study relied on participant-reported clinical history. Some clones are missing from TCRdb's copy, which holds only in-frame ones; the method was immunoSEQ multiplex PCR. The table lists 300,000 to 400,000 clones, approximately 88% of them singletons. The chain couples TRBV10-2 to TRBJ2-7; D unclear. Sequenced sample: PBMCs or T cells enriched from blood (not recorded which). The receptor comes from a man in his thirties or forties who had recovered from COVID-19. The CDR3 DNA sequence: TGCGCCAGCAGTGACAGCTACGAGCAGTACTTC. Amino acids: CASSDSYEQYF.